The rows below give T cell receptor beta chains drawn from one sample of a study of T cell responses to AZD1222 COVID-19 vaccine. Measured with immunoSEQ multiplex PCR; TCRdb has only the in-frame clones, and not every one. The sample has roughly 120,000 clones, roughly nine tenths seen once. Specimen: peripheral blood, collected on day 0 of AZD1222 vaccination. Source of these receptors: an adult in good health. The CDR3 runs from the conserved cysteine through the conserved F or W. Fields, in order: J gene, D gene, V gene, clone size, CDR3 protein, CDR3 DNA. A D gene is named only where the DNA matches it firmly. Where a row states a size, it is once, few, many or the class of an expanded clone; other rows omit it.

j_call: TRBJ2-7; d_call: -; v_call: TRBV7-2; clone_size: -; cdr3_aa: CASSLPTYEQYF; cdr3_nt: TGTGCCAGCAGCTTACCGACCTACGAGCAGTACTTC
j_call: TRBJ2-7; d_call: -; v_call: TRBV4-1; clone_size: once; cdr3_aa: CASSQESQLSYEQYF; cdr3_nt: TGCGCCAGCAGCCAAGAGTCTCAGTTATCGTACGAGCAGTACTTC
j_call: TRBJ2-5; d_call: -; v_call: TRBV6-2/TRBV6-3; clone_size: -; cdr3_aa: CASSYENPRETQYF; cdr3_nt: TGTGCCAGCAGTTACGAGAATCCGAGAGAGACCCAGTACTTC
j_call: TRBJ2-1; d_call: -; v_call: TRBV27; clone_size: -; cdr3_aa: CASGRDSYNEQFF; cdr3_nt: TGTGCCAGCGGACGAGACTCCTACAATGAGCAGTTCTTC
j_call: TRBJ1-5; d_call: TRBD1; v_call: TRBV7-8; clone_size: -; cdr3_aa: CASSLARGLQPQHF; cdr3_nt: TGTGCCAGCAGCTTGGCCAGGGGGCTCCAGCCCCAGCATTTT
j_call: TRBJ2-1; d_call: -; v_call: TRBV10-3; clone_size: once; cdr3_aa: CAISGGGEKQFF; cdr3_nt: TGTGCCATCAGTGGTGGCGGGGAGAAGCAGTTCTTC
j_call: TRBJ2-1; d_call: -; v_call: TRBV19; clone_size: once; cdr3_aa: CASRLNEQFF; cdr3_nt: TGTGCCAGTAGACTCAATGAGCAGTTCTTC
j_call: TRBJ1-4; d_call: -; v_call: TRBV28; clone_size: -; cdr3_aa: CASQMGGTNEKLFF; cdr3_nt: TGTGCCAGCCAGATGGGGGGGACTAATGAAAAACTGTTTTTT
j_call: TRBJ1-2; d_call: -; v_call: TRBV4-3; clone_size: -; cdr3_aa: CASSQDPGAVVNYGYTF; cdr3_nt: TGCGCCAGCAGCCAAGATCCCGGGGCAGTGGTTAACTATGGCTACACCTTC
j_call: TRBJ2-5; d_call: TRBD2; v_call: TRBV4-1; clone_size: few; cdr3_aa: CASSQDPGRLAQETQYF; cdr3_nt: TGCGCCAGCAGCCAAGATCCCGGAAGACTAGCGCAAGAGACCCAGTACTTC
j_call: TRBJ1-6; d_call: -; v_call: TRBV2; clone_size: -; cdr3_aa: CASTPTSDSPLHF; cdr3_nt: TGTGCCAGCACTCCCACGTCGGATTCACCCCTCCACTTT
j_call: TRBJ1-3; d_call: -; v_call: TRBV5-1; clone_size: -; cdr3_aa: CASSLTGGSGNTIYF; cdr3_nt: TGCGCCAGCAGCTTGACAGGCGGCTCTGGAAACACCATATATTTT
j_call: TRBJ2-1; d_call: -; v_call: TRBV29-1; clone_size: -; cdr3_aa: CSVEGLRSRRAYNEQFF; cdr3_nt: TGCAGCGTTGAAGGCCTAAGATCAAGACGGGCGTACAATGAGCAGTTCTTC
j_call: TRBJ2-7; d_call: -; v_call: TRBV5-4; clone_size: -; cdr3_aa: CASSHRRAGPVEQYF; cdr3_nt: TGTGCCAGCAGCCACAGGCGGGCAGGGCCGGTCGAGCAGTACTTC
j_call: TRBJ2-7; d_call: -; v_call: TRBV6-5; clone_size: -; cdr3_aa: CASTGRWAYEQYF; cdr3_nt: TGTGCCAGCACAGGAAGATGGGCCTACGAGCAGTACTTC
j_call: TRBJ2-4; d_call: -; v_call: TRBV7-2; clone_size: -; cdr3_aa: CASSLEAGRNIQYF; cdr3_nt: TGTGCCAGCAGCTTAGAAGCAGGGCGGAACATTCAGTACTTC
j_call: TRBJ1-6; d_call: -; v_call: TRBV3-1/TRBV3-2; clone_size: -; cdr3_aa: CASSQRNSPLHF; cdr3_nt: TGTGCCAGCAGCCAAAGAAATTCACCCCTCCACTTT
j_call: TRBJ1-2; d_call: -; v_call: TRBV11-2; clone_size: -; cdr3_aa: CASSPAAKGGYTF; cdr3_nt: TGTGCCAGCAGCCCAGCGGCGAAGGGTGGCTACACCTTC
j_call: TRBJ1-4; d_call: -; v_call: TRBV2; clone_size: -; cdr3_aa: CASGSGTRTTNEKLFF; cdr3_nt: TGTGCCAGTGGATCCGGGACACGTACAACTAATGAAAAACTGTTTTTT
j_call: TRBJ2-5; d_call: TRBD1; v_call: TRBV18; clone_size: -; cdr3_aa: CASSPDRDGTQYF; cdr3_nt: TGTGCCAGCTCACCCGACAGGGACGGGACCCAGTACTTC
j_call: TRBJ1-1; d_call: TRBD1; v_call: TRBV18; clone_size: -; cdr3_aa: CASSPGQGAGTEAFF; cdr3_nt: TGTGCCAGCTCACCTGGACAGGGGGCAGGGACTGAAGCTTTCTTT
j_call: TRBJ2-1; d_call: -; v_call: TRBV7-2; clone_size: -; cdr3_aa: CASSFLTGNEQFF; cdr3_nt: TGTGCCAGCAGCTTCCTTACGGGCAATGAGCAGTTCTTC
j_call: TRBJ1-1; d_call: -; v_call: TRBV6-5; clone_size: -; cdr3_aa: CASSYSGLPAEAFF; cdr3_nt: TGTGCCAGCAGTTACTCGGGCCTCCCAGCAGAAGCTTTCTTT
j_call: TRBJ1-5; d_call: -; v_call: TRBV15; clone_size: few; cdr3_aa: CATSRDQGQPQHF; cdr3_nt: TGTGCCACCAGCAGAGACCAGGGGCAGCCCCAGCATTTT